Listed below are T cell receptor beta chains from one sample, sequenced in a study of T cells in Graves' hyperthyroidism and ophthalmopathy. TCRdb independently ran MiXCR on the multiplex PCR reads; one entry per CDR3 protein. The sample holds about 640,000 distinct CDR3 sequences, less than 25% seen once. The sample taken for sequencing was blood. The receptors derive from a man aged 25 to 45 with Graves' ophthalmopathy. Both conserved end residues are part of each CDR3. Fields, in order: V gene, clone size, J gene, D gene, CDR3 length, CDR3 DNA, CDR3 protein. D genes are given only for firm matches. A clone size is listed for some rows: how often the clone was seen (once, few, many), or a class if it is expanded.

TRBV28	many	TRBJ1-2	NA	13	TGTGCCAGCAGTACTCCGGCGGATTATGGCTACACCTTC	CASSTPADYGYTF
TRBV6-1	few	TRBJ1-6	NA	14	TGTGCCAGCAGCCGCCCGAACAGTAATTCACCCCTCCACTTT	CASSRPNSNSPLHF
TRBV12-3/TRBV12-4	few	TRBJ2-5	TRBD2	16	TGTGCCAGCAGTTTGACTAGCGGGAGAGTTATAGAGACCCAGTACTTC	CASSLTSGRVIETQYF
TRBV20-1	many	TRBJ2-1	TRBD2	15	TGCAGTGTTATGGGGGCGGGAGGAAACTACAATGAGCAGTTCTTC	CSVMGAGGNYNEQFF
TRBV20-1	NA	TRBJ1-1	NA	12	TGCAGTGCTACAACAGGGAACACTGAAGCTTTCTTT	CSATTGNTEAFF
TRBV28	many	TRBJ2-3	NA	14	TGTGCCACCCAGACGGGATCTAGCACAGATACGCAGTATTTT	CATQTGSSTDTQYF
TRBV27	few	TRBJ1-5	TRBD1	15	TGTGCCAGCAGTCCGGAGCAGGGGGCTCGGGAGCCCCAGCATTTT	CASSPEQGAREPQHF
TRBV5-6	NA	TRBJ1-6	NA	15	TGTGCCAGCAGCTTGGCGCGGAGAGGGAGTTCACCCCTCCACTTT	CASSLARRGSSPLHF
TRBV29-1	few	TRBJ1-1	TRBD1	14	TGCAGCGCGTGGACAGGGGGGTTGGACACTGAAGCTTTCTTT	CSAWTGGLDTEAFF
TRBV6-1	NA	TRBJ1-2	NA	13	TGTGCCAGCAGGGGTCCTTCAGGGTATGGCTACACCTTC	CASRGPSGYGYTF
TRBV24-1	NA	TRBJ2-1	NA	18	TGTGCCACCAGTGATGGGCGGTGGGGGGCTCCCCCCCCCAATGAGCAGTTCTTC	CATSDGRWGAPPPNEQFF
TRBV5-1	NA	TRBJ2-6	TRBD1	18	TGCGCCAGCAGCTTGGCTGGACAGGGGGCCTCTGGGGCCAACGTCCTGACTTTC	CASSLAGQGASGANVLTF
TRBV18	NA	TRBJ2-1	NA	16	TGTGCCAGCTCACCACCCGGGGCCGCAGAACACAATGAGCAGTTCTTC	CASSPPGAAEHNEQFF
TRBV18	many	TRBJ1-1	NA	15	TGTGCCAGCTCACCCGTCCGTGCGGAGAACACTGAAGCTTTCTTT	CASSPVRAENTEAFF
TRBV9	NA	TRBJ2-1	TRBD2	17	TGTGCCAGCAGCGGAAAGTTGGGACTAGCTCGGGAGAATGAGCAGTTCTTC	CASSGKLGLARENEQFF
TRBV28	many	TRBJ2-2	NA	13	TGTGCCAGCAGTTACGCGAACACCGGGGAGCTGTTTTTT	CASSYANTGELFF
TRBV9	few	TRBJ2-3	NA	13	TGTGCCAGCAGCGCTAAGGGGGCAGATACGCAGTATTTT	CASSAKGADTQYF
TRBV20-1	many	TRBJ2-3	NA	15	TGCAGTGCTAGAGGCAACAAGATTTACACAGATACGCAGTATTTT	CSARGNKIYTDTQYF
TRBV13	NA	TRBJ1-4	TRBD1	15	TGTGCCAGCAGCCCCAACCGACAGGGAGGGGAAAAACTGTTTTTT	CASSPNRQGGEKLFF
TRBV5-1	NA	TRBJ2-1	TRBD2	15	TGCGCCAGCAGCCCCCGACTAGCGGGAGGGCATGAGCAGTTCTTC	CASSPRLAGGHEQFF
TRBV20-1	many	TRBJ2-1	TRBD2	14	TGCAGTGCTCAGAGCGGGAGGGCCTACAATGAGCAGTTCTTC	CSAQSGRAYNEQFF
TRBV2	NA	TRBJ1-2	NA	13	TGTGCCAGCACCGTCTGGACGAACTATGGCTACACCTTC	CASTVWTNYGYTF
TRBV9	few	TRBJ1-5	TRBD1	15	TGTGCCAGCAGCCCCGGAGGGGGCCACAATCAGCCCCAGCATTTT	CASSPGGGHNQPQHF
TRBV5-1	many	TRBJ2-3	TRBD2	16	TGCGCCAGCAGCACCCCACTAGCGGGGAACACAGATACGCAGTATTTT	CASSTPLAGNTDTQYF
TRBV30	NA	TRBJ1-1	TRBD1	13	TGTGCCTGGAGTCCACCAGGGGGGTCTGAAGCTTTCTTT	CAWSPPGGSEAFF
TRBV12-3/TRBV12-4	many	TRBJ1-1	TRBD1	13	TGTGCCAGCAGTTTTTGGACAGGGGGCGAAGCTTTCTTT	CASSFWTGGEAFF
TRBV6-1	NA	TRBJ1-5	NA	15	TGTGCCAGCAGATCGCAGGGAGGGGTTCATCAGCCCCAGCATTTT	CASRSQGGVHQPQHF
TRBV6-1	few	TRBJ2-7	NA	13	TGTGCCAGCCTTCCGGGGCCTCCCTACGAGCAGTACTTC	CASLPGPPYEQYF
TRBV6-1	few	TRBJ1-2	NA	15	TGTGCCAGCACTCCGACGGGGATCGCCAACTATGGCTACACCTTC	CASTPTGIANYGYTF
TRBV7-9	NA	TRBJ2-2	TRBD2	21	TGTGCCAGCAGCTTAAGATCAATTAGCGGGACCCGAAAAGAGAACACCGGGGAGCTGTTTTTT	CASSLRSISGTRKENTGELFF
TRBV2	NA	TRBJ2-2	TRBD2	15	TGTGCCAGCAGTGAACTAGCGGGAGGGATCGGGGAGCTGTTTTTT	CASSELAGGIGELFF
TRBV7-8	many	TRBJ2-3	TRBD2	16	TGTGCCAGCAGCCAGCGCGGCGGGAGGGCAATAGATACGCAGTATTTT	CASSQRGGRAIDTQYF
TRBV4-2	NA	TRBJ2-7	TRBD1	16	TGTGCCAGCAGCCAAGACCGGACAGGGGCCGGCTACGAGCAGTACTTC	CASSQDRTGAGYEQYF
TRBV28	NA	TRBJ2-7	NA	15	TGTGCCAGCAGTTTGGACGGACTAACCTCCTACGAGCAGTACTTC	CASSLDGLTSYEQYF
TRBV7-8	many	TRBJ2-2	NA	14	TGTGCCAGCAGCTTAGCGCCCGTCACCGGGGAGCTGTTTTTT	CASSLAPVTGELFF
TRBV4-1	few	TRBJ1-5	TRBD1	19	TGCGCCAGCAGCCAAGAACAGGGGGCAGGGGGGGGGAGCAATCAGCCCCAGCATTTT	CASSQEQGAGGGSNQPQHF
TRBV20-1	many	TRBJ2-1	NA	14	TGCAGTGCTCGACCGCGGGCCTCCTACAATGAGCAGTTCTTC	CSARPRASYNEQFF
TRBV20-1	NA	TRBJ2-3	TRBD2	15	TGCAGTGCTAGAGGGACTAGCGGACCCACAGATACGCAGTATTTT	CSARGTSGPTDTQYF
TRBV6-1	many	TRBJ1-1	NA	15	TGTGCCAGCAGTGAAGCTTTGCTAACCCCGCGCAAAGCTTTCTTT	CASSEALLTPRKAFF